This T cell receptor beta chain was captured by sequencing in a study of cytomegalovirus exposure and HLA in healthy donors. In the study overall: In an early release, HLA-typed donors contributed about 80 million unique TCR sequences.

PCR primers comprised 60 Vbeta and 13 Jbeta primers. The protocol was immunoSEQ multiplex PCR, while the TCRdb copy is restricted to in-frame clones and leaves out a portion. The profile shows under 95,000 clones, 70% to 85% of them singletons. Germline lookup yields CDR1 SGHRS and CDR2 YFSETQ. The CDR3 consists of 14 residues. The junction had 7 bases not matched to a gene; V was cut back by 4 bases and J by 4 bases. Those who donated were healthy bone marrow donors. The study sampled nominally healthy donors, though unrecorded immune exposures were likely. Material for sequencing was PBMCs. This sequence was found in a young man in good health and CMV-seropositive. The chain joins TRBV5-1 to TRBJ1-1; 7 bases are shared with TRBD1. In nucleotides, the CDR3 is TGCGCCAGCAGCAGCGCGGCAGGGGGCACTGAAGCTTTCTTT. Translated, it gives CASSSAAGGTEAFF.